These 27 T cell receptor beta chains were sequenced from one sample in a study of shared clonotypes between healthy human individuals. Data came from immunoSEQ multiplex PCR; TCRdb stores just in-frame clones and leaves some out. This sample has approximately 2,000,000 clones, with less than 95% found just once. Sequenced material: naive CD4+ T cells from PBMCs. Subset here: CD45RA+ positively selected. The receptors here all came from a man aged 18 to 35 in good health. Some clones in this sample may be carry-over from other donors' samples.

This chain's CDR3 is CASSGGGFPSYEQYF. DNA for the CDR3: TGTGCCAGCAGCGGAGGGGGTTTCCCCTCCTACGAGCAGTACTTC. This chain joins TRBV9 and TRBJ2-7; the D gene is possibly TRBD1 (6 bases). This CDR3 has 15 amino acids. The germline V and J ends were trimmed by 3 bases and 0 bases, with 13 bases remaining between them. Germline values: CDR1 SGDLS, CDR2 YYNGEE.

CDR3 sequence reads: CASSPPGGHEQFF. The CDR3 DNA follows: TGCGCCAGCAGCCCCCCGGGGGGCCATGAGCAGTTCTTC. This chain joins TRBV5-1 and TRBJ2-1, with a weak D call TRBD2 (7 bases). Germline lookup yields CDR1 SGHRS and CDR2 YFSETQ. The CDR3 loop spans 13 amino acids. Trimming removed 4 bases from V and 8 bases from J, with 13 bases in between.

The CDR3 DNA reads TGTGCCAGCAGCTTAGTCCCCAGGCGGGAAGAGACCCAGTACTTC. Translating gives CASSLVPRREETQYF. This sequence joins TRBV11-2 and TRBJ2-5; D perhaps matches TRBD2 (5 bases). This CDR3 contains 15 residues. V was cut by 1 base and J by 3 bases, with 12 bases left in between. Looked up from germline, CDR1 is SGHAT and CDR2 is FQNNGV.

V is TRBV7-6 and J is TRBJ1-1, with D possibly being TRBD1 (6 bases). The CDR3 is made up of 17 amino acids. CDR1 is SGHVS and CDR2 is FNYEAQ in the germline V gene. The V end lost 5 bases, the J end lost 1 base, and 20 bases lay between the germline ends. CDR3 protein: CASSARPTQGWNTEAFF. The CDR3 DNA reads as TGTGCCAGCAGCGCCAGACCCACACAGGGCTGGAACACTGAAGCTTTCTTT.

This clone was recorded only once. The genes are TRBV7-9 and TRBJ2-5; TRBD2 aligns across 8 bases. This CDR3 is 15 amino acids long. The J segment lost 4 bases and the V segment lost 4 bases, leaving 8 bases of the junction unmatched. Germline lookup yields CDR1 SEHNR and CDR2 FQNEAQ (reference sequence). CDR3 bases: TGTGCCAGCAGCTACCGTAGGGCGGGAGGAGAGACCCAGTACTTC. Translating gives CASSYRRAGGETQYF. The whole variable domain, filled in from reference TRBV7-9 and TRBJ2-5, reads DTGVSQNPRHKITKRGQNVTFRCDPISEHNRLYWYRQTLGQGPEFLTYFQNEAQLEKSRLLSDRFSAERPKGSFSTLEIQRTEQGDSAMYLCASSYRRAGGETQYFGPGTRLLVL.

The chain links TRBV7-6 to TRBJ1-1; D gene unclear. The CDR3 is 14 residues long. From germline, CDR1 is SGHVS and CDR2 FNYEAQ. Deletions cut 5 bases from V and 1 base from J, with 11 bases between. The CDR3 is CASSRGGTNTEAFF. The CDR3 nucleotides are TGTGCCAGCAGCCGCGGCGGAACGAACACTGAAGCTTTCTTT.

A remark on this clone: Other DNA sequences in this sample translate to the same CDR3. This chain joins TRBV28 and TRBJ2-1; 10 nucleotides agree with TRBD1. Trimming removed 6 bases from V and 4 bases from J; junction bases left unmatched: 6. This CDR3 has 15 amino acids. Germline CDR1 reads MDHEN; CDR2 reads SYDVKM. The CDR3 here is CASSPPGQGYNEQFF. DNA of the CDR3: TGTGCCAGCAGCCCGCCGGGACAGGGGTACAATGAGCAGTTCTTC.

The chain recombines TRBV18 with TRBJ2-7, with D perhaps matching TRBD1 (5 bases). This CDR3 comprises 13 residues. V was clipped by 8 bases and J by 4 bases, with 15 bases between them. Germline CDR1 is KGHSH and CDR2 is LQKENI. Written as DNA, the CDR3 is TGTGCCAGCCACGGCGGACAATCTTACGAGCAGTACTTC. Protein: CASHGGQSYEQYF.

The chain employs TRBV10-3 and TRBJ2-3; 10 nucleotides line up with TRBD2. The germline V gene has CDR1 ENHRY and CDR2 SYGVKD. CDR3 size: 14 residues. V lost 6 bases, J lost 8 bases, and 8 bases stayed unmatched. The DNA for the CDR3 is TGTGCCATCAGCCCTAGCGGGAGTGATCCTACGCAGTATTTT. This sequence encodes CAISPSGSDPTQYF.

The chain links TRBV4-1 to TRBJ1-5; TRBD1 aligns across 9 bases. V lost 2 bases to trimming and J lost 4 bases; unmatched junction nucleotides: 9. This CDR3 has 17 amino acids. From germline, CDR1 is MGHRA and CDR2 YSYEKL. CDR3 coding DNA: TGCGCCAGCAGCCAACTGGGGGCGACAGGGGGGAATCAGCCCCAGCATTTT. Translating gives CASSQLGATGGNQPQHF.

The V gene is TRBV30, the J gene TRBJ1-1; 11 positions match TRBD1. The germline gives CDR1 GTSNPN, CDR2 SVGIG (reference sequence). The CDR3 totals 15 residues. V lost 3 bases, J lost 3 bases, and 6 bases stayed unmatched. As DNA, the CDR3 is TGTGCCTGGAGCCCTGGACAGGGGGCTGACACTGAAGCTTTCTTT. It is translated as CAWSPGQGADTEAFF.

The V call is TRBV4-2, the J call TRBJ2-2; D not resolved. This CDR3 spans 16 amino acids. Between the trimmed V and J ends, which lost 8 bases and 5 bases, there was a span of 21 bases. Germline lookup yields CDR1 LGHNA and CDR2 YNFKEQ. CDR3 sequence: CASLFHTQVGTGELFF. CDR3 sequence (DNA): TGTGCCAGCCTCTTCCACACCCAGGTGGGGACCGGGGAGCTGTTTTTT.

The rearrangement links TRBV27 to TRBJ2-1, with 7 positions matching TRBD2. The germline V gene encodes CDR1 MNHEY and CDR2 SMNVEV (reference sequence). This CDR3 is 15 amino acids long. V lost 8 bases to trimming and J lost 5 bases; unmatched junction nucleotides: 12. The DNA of the CDR3 is TGTGCCAGCCGTCGATGGGCTAGCGGAAACAATGAGCAGTTCTTC. Protein product: CASRRWASGNNEQFF.

The chain couples TRBV7-8 to TRBJ2-7; possible D gene TRBD2, 5 bases. The CDR3 consists of 13 residues. Germline values: CDR1 SGHVS, CDR2 FQNEAQ. Trimming cost V 1 base and J 13 bases, with 17 bases left between them. CDR3: CASSLVGLARGYF. CDR3 DNA: TGTGCCAGCAGCTTAGTCGGGCTAGCCCGGGGTTACTTC.

This clone was recorded once. J is TRBJ2-1 and V is TRBV14; 12 positions agree with TRBD2. CDR1 SGHDN and CDR2 FVKESK come from the germline V gene. This CDR3 spans 16 amino acids. J gave up 5 bases and V 1 base, and 3 bases lay outside the gene matches. As DNA, the CDR3 is TGTGCCAGCAGCCAAGCTAGACTAGCGGGGGACAATGAGCAGTTCTTC. Protein: CASSQARLAGDNEQFF.

This chain links TRBV6-6 with TRBJ2-3, with TRBD2 as a possible D gene (6 bases). The CDR3 is made up of 14 amino acids. From germline, CDR1 is MNHNY and CDR2 SVGAGI (reference sequence). Trimming shortened V by 7 bases and J by 3 bases, and 14 bases separated the two germline ends. CDR3 sequence (DNA): TGTGCCAGCACTGGGACGGGAGCGACAGATACGCAGTATTTT. Translating it yields CASTGTGATDTQYF.

The gene calls are TRBV6-1 and TRBJ1-2; D not resolved. Germline V lookup: CDR1 MNHNS, CDR2 SASEGT. The CDR3 extends over 13 amino acids. The V and J ends lost 1 base and 8 bases respectively, with 11 bases between them. CDR3 loop: CASSEERVSGYTF. Here the CDR3 DNA reads TGTGCCAGCAGTGAAGAGAGGGTCTCCGGCTACACCTTC.

V gene TRBV27 combines with J gene TRBJ2-1, with 9 bases fitting TRBD2. Germline values: CDR1 MNHEY, CDR2 SMNVEV (reference sequence). There are 17 residues in the CDR3. After removal of 5 bases from V and 5 bases from J, the junction contained 13 bases not matched to a gene. The DNA of the CDR3 is TGTGCCAGCAGTCCGCACACTCTAGCGGGGCTAAACAATGAGCAGTTCTTC. Its translation: CASSPHTLAGLNNEQFF.

V gene TRBV7-9 combines with J gene TRBJ2-3; 8 positions agree with TRBD1. V lost 6 bases to trimming and J lost 3 bases; unmatched junction nucleotides: 5. The CDR3 has 14 amino acids. Germline V CDR1 and CDR2: SEHNR, FQNEAQ (reference sequence). The CDR3 nucleotides are TGTGCCAGCAGTGGACAGGGAAGGACAGATACGCAGTATTTT. Its translation is CASSGQGRTDTQYF.

CDR3 region: CASRRGEGANVLTF. CDR3 sequence (DNA): TGCGCCAGCAGAAGGGGTGAGGGGGCCAACGTCCTGACTTTC. The chain has TRBV5-1 and TRBJ2-6; D is possibly TRBD1 (5 bases). V gave up 5 bases and J gave up 4 bases, with 10 bases separating them. Germline lookup yields CDR1 SGHRS and CDR2 YFSETQ. The CDR3 totals 14 residues.

On this clone itself: The sample carries other DNA sequences with the same CDR3. The chain employs TRBV10-3 and TRBJ1-1, with a tentative D call TRBD1 (5 bases). The CDR3 sequence is 13 residues long. From germline, CDR1 is ENHRY and CDR2 SYGVKD. V shed 2 bases and J shed 6 bases, with 10 bases lying between them. The CDR3 loop is CAISEGQGAEAFF. As DNA, the CDR3 is TGTGCCATCAGTGAGGGTCAGGGAGCTGAAGCTTTCTTT.

This chain's CDR3 is CASSLFSGAEQYF. DNA for the CDR3: TGTGCCAGCAGCTTATTTTCGGGGGCCGAGCAGTACTTC. J is TRBJ2-7 and V is TRBV11-2; D assignment may be TRBD1 or TRBD2 (6 bases each). This CDR3 is 13 amino acids long. Trimming pared 2 bases from V and 6 bases from J, leaving 11 bases between. CDR1 and CDR2 from the germline V gene are SGHAT and FQNNGV.

V and J are TRBV19 and TRBJ2-2; a weak D match, TRBD2 (6 bases). Germline values: CDR1 LNHDA, CDR2 SQIVND (reference sequence). The CDR3 covers 16 residues. The V end lost 7 bases, the J end lost 3 bases, and 18 bases lay between the germline ends. CDR3 sequence: CASNPGLPVDTGELFF. The CDR3 nucleotides are TGTGCCAGTAACCCGGGACTCCCCGTGGACACCGGGGAGCTGTTTTTT.

The J gene is TRBJ2-3, the V gene TRBV6-5; perhaps D is TRBD1 or TRBD2 (5 bases each). Trimming pared 2 bases from V and 5 bases from J, leaving 14 bases between. CDR1 and CDR2 (germline): MNHEY, SVGAGI. The CDR3 covers 15 residues. The CDR3 is CASSYVGDSGDTQYF. CDR3 bases: TGTGCCAGCAGTTACGTGGGGGATTCTGGAGATACGCAGTATTTT.

The chain is built from TRBV6-9 and TRBJ1-5; no definite D call. Looked up from germline, CDR1 is MNHGY and CDR2 is SVAAGI. The V end lost 4 bases, the J end lost 2 bases, and 9 bases lay between the germline ends. The CDR3 extends over 14 amino acids. As DNA, the CDR3 is TGTGCCAGCAGTTCCCACATGGGCAATCAGCCCCAGCATTTT. It specifies CASSSHMGNQPQHF.

The rearrangement joins TRBV27 to TRBJ2-7; TRBD2 aligns across 7 bases. The ends lost 6 bases at V and 0 bases at J; junction bases unmatched: 8. Germline CDR1 is MNHEY and CDR2 is SMNVEV (reference sequence). The length of the CDR3 is 15 residues. The CDR3 DNA reads as TGTGCCAGCAGCATGACGGGAGGAATCTCCTACGAGCAGTACTTC. This gives the protein CASSMTGGISYEQYF.

The chain is built from TRBV10-3 and TRBJ2-1; D not resolved. Trimming left V 4 bases short and J 8 bases short, with 9 bases between. CDR1 is ENHRY, CDR2 SYGVKD, per germline. The CDR3 contains 12 residues. CDR3 DNA sequence: TGTGCCATCAGTGGGGCAGGCCATGAGCAGTTCTTC. As protein: CAISGAGHEQFF.